This passage covers 7 T cell receptor beta chains from one sample sequenced in a study of T-cell memory formation after mild COVID-19. Using its own MiXCR run on the 5' RACE reads, TCRdb lists one record per CDR3 protein. Counted here are about 430,000 distinct CDR3 sequences, approximately 19% occurring once; the ten biggest clones make up around a fifth. The sequenced material came from PBMCs or a T cell subset sorted from them (not recorded which). Receptors originate from a man between 18 and 29 years old who had mild COVID-19 (a few samples of this study predate the infection). Cell type and time point are not known.

This clonotype appeared a few times. The chain carries TRBV7-2 and TRBJ1-3; D remains unclear. Germline CDR1 is SGHTA and CDR2 is FQGNSA. CDR3 length: 14 amino acids. Trimming removed 0 bases at V and 9 bases at J, with 12 bases between. CDR3 protein: CASSLATRHATIYF. The CDR3 DNA follows: TGTGCCAGCAGCTTAGCGACTAGGCATGCCACCATATATTTT.

The sample holds a few counts of this clonotype. V and J are TRBV3-1 and TRBJ1-2; 10 bases align to TRBD1. V dropped 4 bases and J dropped 6; count of bases not matched to a gene: 8. Germline V CDR1 and CDR2: LGHDT, YNNKEL (reference sequence). This CDR3 contains 15 residues. The CDR3 reads CASSRGTGEVDGYTF. The CDR3 DNA reads as TGTGCCAGCAGCCGGGGGACAGGGGAAGTAGATGGCTACACCTTC.

This clonotype came up many times. V usage is TRBV18 and J usage is TRBJ2-1; 8 bases map to TRBD2. There are 15 residues in the CDR3. Trimming cost V 8 bases and J 9 bases; bases outside gene matches: 15. CDR1 and CDR2 from the germline V gene are KGHSH and LQKENI. CDR3 protein: CASGPQGLGLLEQFF. The CDR3, as DNA: TGTGCCAGCGGACCGCAGGGACTAGGGCTTCTTGAGCAGTTCTTC.

This clonotype was counted at least ten times. The rearrangement joins TRBV7-2 to TRBJ1-6; D ambiguous. Germline CDR1 reads SGHTA; CDR2 reads FQGNSA. The V and J ends lost 1 base and 9 bases respectively, with 13 bases between them. The CDR3 contains 15 residues. The CDR3 loop reads CASSLEIVQTSPLHF. The CDR3 coding sequence is TGTGCCAGCAGCTTAGAAATAGTCCAGACTTCACCCCTCCACTTT.

This clonotype was seen repeatedly, ten times or more. The CDR3 DNA follows: TGTGCCAGCTCTAGGAGGGAGGATACGCAGTATTTT. Its translation is CASSRREDTQYF. This rearrangement joins TRBV6-2 or TRBV6-3 to TRBJ2-3, with a tentative D call TRBD2 (6 bases). This CDR3 has 12 amino acids. Germline V gene sequence: CDR1 MNHEY, CDR2 SVGEGT. The V gene lost 8 bases and the J gene lost 6 bases, with 12 bases spanning the gap.

This chain uses TRBV6-4 with TRBJ2-1, with 8 bases identical to TRBD2. The CDR3 extends over 12 amino acids. Germline CDR1 and CDR2: MRHNA and SNTAGT. J gave up 13 bases and V 4 bases, and 6 bases lay outside the gene matches. The CDR3 sequence: CASSGEAGEQFF. The CDR3 nucleotides are TGTGCCAGCAGTGGGGAAGCGGGGGAACAGTTCTTC.

In this sample, this clonotype turned up a few times. The genes are TRBV20-1 and TRBJ1-2; maybe TRBD1 (5 bases). The V gene's germline CDR1 is DFQATT and CDR2 SNEGSKA (reference sequence). V lost 2 bases, J lost 8 bases, and 12 bases lay in between. The CDR3 extends over 12 amino acids. The CDR3 DNA sequence: TGCAGTGCTAGATGGGGGACCGTGGGCTACACCTTC. This encodes CSARWGTVGYTF.